This TCR beta chain was recovered during a study of cytomegalovirus exposure and HLA in healthy donors. General study points: In vitro assays verified that a few CMV-associated chains recognized CMV antigens specifically. Cytomegalovirus association was listed for 164 TCR beta chains. Clusters of TCRs from the first cohort tended to co-occur in the roughly 120 validation repertoires (as a later analysis found). Accounts indicate the classifier identified cytomegalovirus status with strong specificity and sensitivity.

A note on this clone: Its specificity is not known.

The protocol was immunoSEQ multiplex PCR, while the TCRdb copy is restricted to in-frame clones and leaves out a portion. The table includes approximately 20,000 clones, approximately 97% detected once. The trim removed 2 bases at V and 5 bases at J, leaving 0 bases unmatched. This CDR3 contains 12 residues. Germline CDR1 is LNHNV and CDR2 is YYDKDF (reference sequence). The chain has TRBV15 and TRBJ2-7; 7 bases are shared with TRBD1. The material sequenced was PBMCs. The sequence was obtained from a man younger than 45 in good health and CMV-seropositive. In DNA form, the CDR3 reads TGTGCCACCAGCAGACAGGGGGACGAGCAGTACTTC. Translation gives CATSRQGDEQYF.